This T cell receptor beta chain was recorded in a study of CD8 T cells in ankylosing spondylitis. Notes on the study in general: In ankylosing spondylitis patients, matched synovial fluid reportedly showed significant enrichment of disease-linked clones. Made up of fewer than ten highly homologous variants, a TCR beta motif appeared characteristic of ankylosing spondylitis blood.

With 0 bases removed from V and 4 bases from J, the gap between germline ends came to 16 bases. The CDR3 has 15 amino acids. Germline loops: CDR1 DFQATT, CDR2 SNEGSKA (reference sequence). This clonotype was picked up a small number of times. The target antigen is unknown. TCRdb processed the 5' RACE reads anew with MiXCR; each CDR3 protein has one entry. The table includes under 120,000 distinct CDR3 sequences, approximately 25% detected once. Sequencing was carried out using synovial fluid, either unsorted or a sorted T cell fraction (not recorded which). This TCR came from a male donor with ankylosing spondylitis. This rearrangement joins TRBV20-1 to TRBJ2-7; D possibly corresponds to TRBD2 (5 bases). The CDR3 protein is CSARDSEGIQYEQYF. The CDR3 DNA reads as TGCAGTGCTAGAGATAGCGAGGGTATTCAGTACGAGCAGTACTTC.